This TCR beta chain appears in the sequencing data of a study of identical twins. This clonotype came up a few times. What it recognizes is unknown. Study-wide points: For cord blood, abundant beta clonotypes had fewer insertions, unlike memory repertoires, which showed none.

One entry per CDR3 protein results from TCRdb running MiXCR on the 5' RACE reads. This table holds 1.5 million to 2 million distinct CDR3 sequences, under 35% found once. The CDR3 has 14 amino acids. Germline CDR1 SGHNT, CDR2 YYREEE (reference sequence). J was trimmed by 4 bases and V by 4 bases; bases with no gene match: 3. The TCR sequence derives from a newborn girl in good health. This rearrangement joins TRBV5-4 to TRBJ1-4; 8 bases agree with TRBD1. The material sequenced was cord blood. CDR3 nucleotides: TGTGCCAGCAGCCGGACAGGGCTTAATGAAAAACTGTTTTTT. Amino acid sequence: CASSRTGLNEKLFF.